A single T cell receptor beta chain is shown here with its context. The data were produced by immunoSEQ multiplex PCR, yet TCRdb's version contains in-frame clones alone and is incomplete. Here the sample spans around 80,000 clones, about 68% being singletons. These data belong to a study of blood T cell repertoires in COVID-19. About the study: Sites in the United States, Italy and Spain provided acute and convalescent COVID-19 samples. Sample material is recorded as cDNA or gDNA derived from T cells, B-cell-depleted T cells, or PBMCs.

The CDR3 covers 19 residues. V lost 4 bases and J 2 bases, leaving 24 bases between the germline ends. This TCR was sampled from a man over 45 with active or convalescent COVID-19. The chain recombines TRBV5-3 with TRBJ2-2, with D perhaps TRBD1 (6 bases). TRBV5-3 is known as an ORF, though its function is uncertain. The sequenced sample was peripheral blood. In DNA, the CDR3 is TGTGCCAGAAGCCGCAGGGGACGGATGGTTGGCCTTAACACCGGGGAGCTGTTTTTT. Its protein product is CARSRRGRMVGLNTGELFF.